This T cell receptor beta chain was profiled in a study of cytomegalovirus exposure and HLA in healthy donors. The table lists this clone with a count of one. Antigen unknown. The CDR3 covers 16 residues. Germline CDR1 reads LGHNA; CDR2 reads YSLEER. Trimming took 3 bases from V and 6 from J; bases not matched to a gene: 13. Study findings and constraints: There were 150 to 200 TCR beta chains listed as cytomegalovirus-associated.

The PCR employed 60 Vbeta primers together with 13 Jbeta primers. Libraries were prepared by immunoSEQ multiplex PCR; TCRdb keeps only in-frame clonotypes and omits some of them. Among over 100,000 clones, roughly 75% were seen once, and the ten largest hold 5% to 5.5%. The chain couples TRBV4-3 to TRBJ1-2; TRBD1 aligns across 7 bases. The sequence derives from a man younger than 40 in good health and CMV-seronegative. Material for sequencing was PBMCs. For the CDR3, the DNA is TGCGCCAGCAGCCAGGCCGGACAGGAGAGGCAAAATGGCTACACCTTC. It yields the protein CASSQAGQERQNGYTF.